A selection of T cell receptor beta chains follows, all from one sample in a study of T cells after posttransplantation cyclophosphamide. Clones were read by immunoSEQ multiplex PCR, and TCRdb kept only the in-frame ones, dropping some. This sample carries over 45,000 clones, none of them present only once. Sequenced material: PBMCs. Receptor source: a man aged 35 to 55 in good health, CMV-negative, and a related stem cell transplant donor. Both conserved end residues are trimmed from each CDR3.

ASSGDFSYEQY | TRBV28
ASSELTGLKQPQH | TRBV6-1
ASSLQPGSTYEQY | TRBV7-3
ASSLDRQETQY | TRBV7-2
ASSSGDSRTQY | TRBV7-9
ASSLGQGALDYGYT | TRBV28
ASSQAMGARH | TRBV4-1
ASSFPSRQGGSLPQH | TRBV19
ASSWGSLSSYEQY | TRBV6-6
ASSQDRAGTGELF | TRBV11-3
AISESRTGGQETQY | TRBV10-3
ASSLFMNTEAF | TRBV28
ASSPMGGAREAF | TRBV27
ASSSGTDYNEQF | TRBV5-1
ASSYEGNQETQY | TRBV7-2
SVHGTGNEQF | TRBV29-1
ASSSGQISGNTIY | TRBV11-2
ASSRGLAGGSSYNEQF | TRBV4-1
ASSYERDLGTEAF | TRBV13
SVTDRYTEAF | TRBV29-1
ASSLTSGRDEQY | TRBV5-1
ASSSSGGPGEQY | TRBV7-9
ASSQAILTSGSGEQY | TRBV4-3
ASSFWTGQALSEQY | TRBV11-2
ASSPRGTEAF | TRBV4-2